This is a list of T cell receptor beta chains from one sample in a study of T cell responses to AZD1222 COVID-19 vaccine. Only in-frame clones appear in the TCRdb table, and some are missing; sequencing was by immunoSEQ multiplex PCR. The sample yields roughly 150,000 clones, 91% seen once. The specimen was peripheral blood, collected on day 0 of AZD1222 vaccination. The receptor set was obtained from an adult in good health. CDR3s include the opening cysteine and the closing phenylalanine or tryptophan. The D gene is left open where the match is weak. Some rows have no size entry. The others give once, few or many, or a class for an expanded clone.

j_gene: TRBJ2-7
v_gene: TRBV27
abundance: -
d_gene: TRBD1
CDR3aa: CASSSGTGYEQYF
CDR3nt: TGTGCCAGCAGTTCCGGGACAGGCTACGAGCAGTACTTC

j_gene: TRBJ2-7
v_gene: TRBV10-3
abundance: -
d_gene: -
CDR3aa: CAISEHNSYEQYF
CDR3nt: TGTGCCATCAGTGAGCACAACTCCTACGAGCAGTACTTC

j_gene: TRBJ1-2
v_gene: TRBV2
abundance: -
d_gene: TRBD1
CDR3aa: CASRPGTGVNYTF
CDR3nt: TGTGCCAGTCGCCCCGGGACAGGGGTCAACTACACCTTC

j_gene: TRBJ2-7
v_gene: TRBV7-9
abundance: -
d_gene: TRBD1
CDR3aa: CASSSPRDRGLYEQYF
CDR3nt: TGTGCCAGCAGCTCACCCCGGGACAGGGGGTTATACGAGCAGTACTTC

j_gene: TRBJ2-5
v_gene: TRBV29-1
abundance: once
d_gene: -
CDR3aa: CSVEGKTGVPQETQYF
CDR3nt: TGCAGCGTTGAAGGGAAGACGGGAGTCCCCCAAGAGACCCAGTACTTC

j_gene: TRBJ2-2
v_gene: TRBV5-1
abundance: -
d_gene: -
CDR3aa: CASSLVLGAGELFF
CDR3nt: TGCGCCAGCAGCTTGGTGTTGGGGGCCGGGGAGCTGTTTTTT

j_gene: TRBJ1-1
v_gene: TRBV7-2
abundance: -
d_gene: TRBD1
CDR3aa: CASSLVVSGTGNTEAFF
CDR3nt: TGTGCCAGCAGCTTAGTCGTTTCGGGGACAGGGAACACTGAAGCTTTCTTT

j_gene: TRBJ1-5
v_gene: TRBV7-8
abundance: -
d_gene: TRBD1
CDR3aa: CASSLGEVGTASNQPQHF
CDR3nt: TGTGCCAGCAGCTTAGGAGAAGTCGGGACAGCGAGCAATCAGCCCCAGCATTTT

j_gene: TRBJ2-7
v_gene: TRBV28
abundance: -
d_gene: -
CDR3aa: CASSPGGGFYEQYF
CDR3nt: TGTGCCAGCAGCCCGGGTGGGGGGTTCTACGAGCAGTACTTC

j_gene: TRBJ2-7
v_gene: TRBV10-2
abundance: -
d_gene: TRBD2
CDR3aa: CASSLAGEREQYF
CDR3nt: TGCGCCAGCAGCCTAGCGGGAGAACGAGAGCAGTACTTC

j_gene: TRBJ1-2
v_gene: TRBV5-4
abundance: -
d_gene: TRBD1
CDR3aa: CASRQQGTNYGYTF
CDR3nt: TGTGCCAGCAGACAACAGGGGACCAACTATGGCTACACCTTC

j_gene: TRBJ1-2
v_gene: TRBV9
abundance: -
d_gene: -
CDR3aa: CASSVEATYYYGYTF
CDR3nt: TGTGCCAGCAGCGTAGAGGCAACTTACTACTATGGCTACACCTTC

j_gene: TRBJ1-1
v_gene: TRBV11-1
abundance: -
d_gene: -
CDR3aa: CASSLLARHMNTEAFF
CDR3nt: TGTGCCAGCAGCTTATTGGCCAGGCACATGAACACTGAAGCTTTCTTT

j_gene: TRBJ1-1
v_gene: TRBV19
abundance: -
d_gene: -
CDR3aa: CASKQQGSNTEAFF
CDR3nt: TGTGCCAGTAAACAACAGGGCTCGAACACTGAAGCTTTCTTT

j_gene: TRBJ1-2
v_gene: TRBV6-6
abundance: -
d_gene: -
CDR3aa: CASSRDFSNYGYTF
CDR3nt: TGTGCCAGCTCTCGGGACTTCTCTAACTATGGCTACACCTTC

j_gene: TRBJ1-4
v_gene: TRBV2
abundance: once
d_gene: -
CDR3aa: CASSEGSRLTNEKLFF
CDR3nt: TGTGCCAGCAGTGAAGGGTCAAGGCTCACTAATGAAAAACTGTTTTTT

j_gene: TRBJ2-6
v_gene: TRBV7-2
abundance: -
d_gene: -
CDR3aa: CASSFQTGANVLTF
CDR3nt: TGTGCCAGCAGCTTCCAAACAGGAGCCAACGTCCTGACTTTC

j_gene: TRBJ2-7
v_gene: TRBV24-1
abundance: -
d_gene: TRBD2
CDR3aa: CATSDPDTSGRTYEQYF
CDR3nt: TGTGCCACCAGTGACCCTGACACTAGCGGGAGAACCTACGAGCAGTACTTC

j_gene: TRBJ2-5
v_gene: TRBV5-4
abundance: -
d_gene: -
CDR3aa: CASSLAGDKTQYF
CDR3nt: TGTGCCAGCAGCTTGGCGGGGGACAAGACCCAGTACTTC

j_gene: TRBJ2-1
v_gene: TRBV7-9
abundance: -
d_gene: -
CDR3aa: CASSLGEQFF
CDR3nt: TGTGCCAGCAGCTTAGGTGAGCAGTTCTTC

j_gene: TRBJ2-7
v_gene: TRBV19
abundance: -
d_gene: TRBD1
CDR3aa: CASSIARGLYEQYF
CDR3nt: TGTGCCAGTAGTATAGCCAGGGGGCTATACGAGCAGTACTTC

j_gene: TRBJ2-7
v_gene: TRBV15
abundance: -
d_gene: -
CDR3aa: CATSREGISPYEQYF
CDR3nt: TGTGCCACCAGCAGAGAAGGTATCTCCCCCTACGAGCAGTACTTC

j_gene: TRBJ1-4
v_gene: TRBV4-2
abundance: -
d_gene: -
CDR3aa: CASSQDPMGGGGEKLFF
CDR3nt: TGTGCCAGCAGCCAAGACCCCATGGGGGGGGGCGGGGAAAAACTGTTTTTT

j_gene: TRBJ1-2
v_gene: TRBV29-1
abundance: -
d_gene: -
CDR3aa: CSASRGNGYTF
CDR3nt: TGCAGCGCCTCGAGAGGGAATGGCTACACCTTC

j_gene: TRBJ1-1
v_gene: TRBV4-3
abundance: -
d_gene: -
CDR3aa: CASSQDAGVSEAFF
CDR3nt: TGCGCCAGCAGCCAAGATGCGGGGGTGAGTGAAGCTTTCTTT

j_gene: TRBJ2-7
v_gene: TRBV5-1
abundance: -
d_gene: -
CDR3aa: CASSFSPDSIEQYF
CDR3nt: TGCGCCAGCAGCTTCTCCCCGGACTCCATCGAGCAGTACTTC

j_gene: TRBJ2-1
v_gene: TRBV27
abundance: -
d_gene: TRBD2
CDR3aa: CASGSSGRSDNEQFF
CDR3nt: TGTGCCAGCGGTTCTAGCGGGAGATCCGACAATGAGCAGTTCTTC

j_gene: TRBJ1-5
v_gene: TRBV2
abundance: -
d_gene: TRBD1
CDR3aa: CATSRGGNSNQPQHF
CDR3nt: TGTGCCACCTCCAGGGGGGGGAATAGCAATCAGCCCCAGCATTTT

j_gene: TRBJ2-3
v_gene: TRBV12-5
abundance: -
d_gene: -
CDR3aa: CASGLVLGGRADTQYF
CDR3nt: TGTGCTAGTGGTTTGGTACTCGGAGGGCGGGCAGATACGCAGTATTTT

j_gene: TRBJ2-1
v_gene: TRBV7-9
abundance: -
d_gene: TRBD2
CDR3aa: CASTLLPGLANEQFF
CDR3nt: TGTGCCAGCACACTACTCCCGGGACTAGCCAATGAGCAGTTCTTC

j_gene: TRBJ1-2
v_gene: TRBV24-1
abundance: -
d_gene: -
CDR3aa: CATSGSANYGYTF
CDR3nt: TGTGCCACCAGTGGTTCAGCTAACTATGGCTACACCTTC

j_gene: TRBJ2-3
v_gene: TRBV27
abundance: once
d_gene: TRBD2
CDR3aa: CASQGRLAGGRTDTQYF
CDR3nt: TGTGCCAGTCAGGGTCGGCTGGCGGGAGGGCGGACAGATACGCAGTATTTT

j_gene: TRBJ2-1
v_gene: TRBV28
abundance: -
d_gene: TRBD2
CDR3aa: CASSLLSGGDYNEQFF
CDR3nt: TGTGCCAGCAGTTTACTTAGCGGGGGAGATTACAATGAGCAGTTCTTC

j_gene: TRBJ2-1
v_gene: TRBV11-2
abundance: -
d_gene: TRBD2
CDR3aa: CASSFIEPARDYSYNEQFF
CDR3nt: TGTGCCAGCAGCTTTATCGAACCCGCCCGGGACTACTCCTACAATGAGCAGTTCTTC

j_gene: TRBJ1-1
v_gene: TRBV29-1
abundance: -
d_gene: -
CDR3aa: CSVVPTNTEAFF
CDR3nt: TGCAGCGTTGTACCGACGAACACTGAAGCTTTCTTT

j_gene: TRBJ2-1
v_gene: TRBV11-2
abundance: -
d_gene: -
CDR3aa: CASRSPGATRYNEQFF
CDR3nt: TGTGCCAGCAGATCACCCGGGGCCACGCGGTACAATGAGCAGTTCTTC

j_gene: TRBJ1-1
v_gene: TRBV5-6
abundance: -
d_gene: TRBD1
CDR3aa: CASSVEMGRGLTEAFF
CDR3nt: TGTGCCAGCAGCGTGGAAATGGGCAGGGGGCTAACTGAAGCTTTCTTT

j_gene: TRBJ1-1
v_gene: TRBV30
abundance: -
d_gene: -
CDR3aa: CAWRKGDAEAFF
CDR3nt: TGTGCCTGGAGGAAGGGGGACGCTGAAGCTTTCTTT

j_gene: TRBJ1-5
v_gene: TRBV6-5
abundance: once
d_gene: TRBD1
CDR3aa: CASSLTGAGQPQHF
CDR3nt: TGTGCCAGCAGCCTGACAGGGGCCGGGCAGCCCCAGCATTTT

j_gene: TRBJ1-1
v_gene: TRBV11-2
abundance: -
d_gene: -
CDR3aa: CASSGRGHQNTEAFF
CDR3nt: TGTGCCAGCAGCGGCAGGGGACACCAGAACACTGAAGCTTTCTTT

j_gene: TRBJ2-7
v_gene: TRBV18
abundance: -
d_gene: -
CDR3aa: CASSPETGWIYEQYF
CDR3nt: TGTGCCAGCTCACCAGAAACAGGGTGGATCTACGAGCAGTACTTC